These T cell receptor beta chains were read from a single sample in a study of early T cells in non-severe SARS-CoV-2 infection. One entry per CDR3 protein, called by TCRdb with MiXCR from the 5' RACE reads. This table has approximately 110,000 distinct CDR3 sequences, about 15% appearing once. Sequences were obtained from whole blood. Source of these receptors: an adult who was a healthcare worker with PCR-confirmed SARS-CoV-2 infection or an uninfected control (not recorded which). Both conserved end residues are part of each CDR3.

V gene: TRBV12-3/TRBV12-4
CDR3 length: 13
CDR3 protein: CASATRSEETQYF

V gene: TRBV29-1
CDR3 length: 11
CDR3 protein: CSVVWLNEQFF

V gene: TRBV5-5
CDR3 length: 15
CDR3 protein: CASSPTPGLNTEAFF

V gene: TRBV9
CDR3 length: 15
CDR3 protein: CASSVGTSGGGEQFF

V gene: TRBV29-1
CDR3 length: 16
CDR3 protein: CSVEELVVWGYTEAFF

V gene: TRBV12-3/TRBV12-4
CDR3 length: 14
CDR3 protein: CASSFGNRHTEAFF

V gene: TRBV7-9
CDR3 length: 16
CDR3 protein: CASSGAGLAGAYEQYF

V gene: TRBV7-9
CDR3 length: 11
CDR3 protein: CASGVREEQFF

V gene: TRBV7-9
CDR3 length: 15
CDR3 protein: CASSQGGRAKNIQYF

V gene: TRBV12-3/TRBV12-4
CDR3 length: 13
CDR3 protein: CASKFGFTDTQYF

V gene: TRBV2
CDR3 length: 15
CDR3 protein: CASSEIKTSGNTIYF

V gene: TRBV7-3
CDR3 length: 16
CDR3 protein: CASSPFVAGGRNEQFF

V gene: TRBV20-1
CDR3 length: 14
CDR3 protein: CSASSGASYSPLHF

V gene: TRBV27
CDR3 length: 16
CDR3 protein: CASSPGTGRTNTEAFF

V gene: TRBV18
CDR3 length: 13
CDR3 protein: CASSLQQGNEQFF

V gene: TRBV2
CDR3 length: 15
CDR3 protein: CASREDRVLIYGYTF

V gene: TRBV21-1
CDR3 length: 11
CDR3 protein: CASLSSYEQYF

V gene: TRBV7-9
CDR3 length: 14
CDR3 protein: CASSFRTGRDEQFF

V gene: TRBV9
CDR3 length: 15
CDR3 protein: CASSVSGGANDEQFF

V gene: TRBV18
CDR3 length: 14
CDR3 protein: CASSRDRGWAEAFF

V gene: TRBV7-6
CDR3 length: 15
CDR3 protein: CASSPMPGDPDTQYF

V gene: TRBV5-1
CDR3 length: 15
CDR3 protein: CASSAAPGVDNEQFF

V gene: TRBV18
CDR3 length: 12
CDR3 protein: CASSPGNSPLHF